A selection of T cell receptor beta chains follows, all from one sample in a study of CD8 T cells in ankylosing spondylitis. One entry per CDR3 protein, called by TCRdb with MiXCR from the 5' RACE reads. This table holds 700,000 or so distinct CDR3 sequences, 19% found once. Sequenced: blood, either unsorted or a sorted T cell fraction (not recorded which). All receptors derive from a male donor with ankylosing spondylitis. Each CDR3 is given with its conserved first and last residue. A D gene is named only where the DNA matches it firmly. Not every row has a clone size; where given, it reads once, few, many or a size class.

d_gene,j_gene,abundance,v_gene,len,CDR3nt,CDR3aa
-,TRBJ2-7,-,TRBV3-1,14,TGTGCCAGCAGCCCGACAGAGCTTTCCTACGAGCAGTACTTC,CASSPTELSYEQYF
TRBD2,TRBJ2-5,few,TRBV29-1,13,TGCAGCGTTGAAGCCGAGGCGGGGGGGACCCAGTACTTC,CSVEAEAGGTQYF
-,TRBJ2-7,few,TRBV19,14,TGTGCCAGTAGTTCTCGTCCCCTAGAGGTCGAGCAGTACTTC,CASSSRPLEVEQYF
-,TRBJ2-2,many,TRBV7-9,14,TGTGCCAGCAGCGGGAACAGGGACACCGGGGAGCTGTTTTTT,CASSGNRDTGELFF
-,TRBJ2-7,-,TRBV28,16,TGTGCCAGCAGTTCCCCGACGGGACAAAGGACCTACGAGCAGTACTTC,CASSSPTGQRTYEQYF
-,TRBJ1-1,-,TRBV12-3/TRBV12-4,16,TGTGCCAGCAGTTCGACCTTCAGCGGGCTGAACACTGAAGCTTTCTTT,CASSSTFSGLNTEAFF
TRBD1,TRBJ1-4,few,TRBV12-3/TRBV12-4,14,TGTGCCAGCAGTTTAATGGCAGGGGGCAAAAAACTGTTTTTT,CASSLMAGGKKLFF
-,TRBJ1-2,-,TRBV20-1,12,TGCAGTGCTAGAGATGACGATGGGAGATACACCTTC,CSARDDDGRYTF
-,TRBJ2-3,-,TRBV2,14,TGTGCCAGCAGTGAAATGGATCAGGGGGATACGCAGTATTTT,CASSEMDQGDTQYF
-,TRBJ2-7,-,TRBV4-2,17,TGTGCCAGCAGCCAAGAACGGTCTGATTATCCCTCCTACGAGCAGTACTTC,CASSQERSDYPSYEQYF
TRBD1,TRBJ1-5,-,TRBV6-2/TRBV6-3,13,TGTGCCAGCAGTGGGACAGTAGCCGAGCCCCAGCATTTT,CASSGTVAEPQHF
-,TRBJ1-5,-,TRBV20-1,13,TGCAGTGCTAGTCCTTCAGGGGATCAGCCCCAGCATTTT,CSASPSGDQPQHF
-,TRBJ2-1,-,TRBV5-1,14,TGCGCCAGCAGCTTGGACCCAACCTACAATGAGCAGTTCTTC,CASSLDPTYNEQFF
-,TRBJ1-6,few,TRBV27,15,TGTGCCAGCAGGGGCGACGGTTCCTATAATTCACCCCTCCACTTT,CASRGDGSYNSPLHF
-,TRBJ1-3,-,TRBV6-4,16,TGTGCCAGCAATCTGGCGCGGGGGAAGGCTGGAAACACCATATATTTT,CASNLARGKAGNTIYF
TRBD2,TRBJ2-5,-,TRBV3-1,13,TGTGCCAGCAGCCCTAGGGGACTAGCGACCCAGTACTTC,CASSPRGLATQYF
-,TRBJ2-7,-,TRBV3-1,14,TGTGCCAGCAGCCAAGGATTAGTTGCCTACGAGCAGTACTTC,CASSQGLVAYEQYF
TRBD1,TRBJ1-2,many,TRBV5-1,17,TGCGCCAGCAGCTCGTCTCCTGGACAGGGCTCTAACTATGGCTACACCTTC,CASSSSPGQGSNYGYTF
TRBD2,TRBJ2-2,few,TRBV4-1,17,TGCGCCAGCAGCCAACCTAGCGGGAGTGAAGGCACCGGGGAGCTGTTTTTT,CASSQPSGSEGTGELFF
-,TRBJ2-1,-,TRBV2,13,TGTGCCAGCATAGCAGGGGAGGGCAATGAGCAGTTCTTC,CASIAGEGNEQFF
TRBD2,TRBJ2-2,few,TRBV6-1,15,TGTGCCAGCAGACCGGGACTAGCGGGACCCGGGGAGCTGTTTTTT,CASRPGLAGPGELFF
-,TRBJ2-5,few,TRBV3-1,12,TGTGCCAGCAGCCAATTCCCGGAGACCCAGTACTTC,CASSQFPETQYF
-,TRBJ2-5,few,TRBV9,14,TGTGCCAGCAGCCCCAGGCAGAACCAAGAGACCCAGTACTTC,CASSPRQNQETQYF
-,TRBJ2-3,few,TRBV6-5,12,TGTGCCAGCAGCACCGTAGCAGATACGCAGTATTTT,CASSTVADTQYF
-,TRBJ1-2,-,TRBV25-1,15,TGTGCCAGCAGTGAATCCATGGGCCGGGACTATGGCTACACCTTC,CASSESMGRDYGYTF
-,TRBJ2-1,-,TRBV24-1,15,TGTGCCACCACTTCTTCGGGAGAGGGTCTCAATGAGCAGTTCTTC,CATTSSGEGLNEQFF
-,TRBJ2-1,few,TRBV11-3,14,TGTGCCAGCAGCCTCGTGGGAGCCCCAGGTGAGCAGTTCTTC,CASSLVGAPGEQFF
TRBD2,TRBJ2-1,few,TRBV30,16,TGTGCCTGGAGCGTAACCTCGGGACTAGCGGGGACAGAGCAGTTCTTC,CAWSVTSGLAGTEQFF
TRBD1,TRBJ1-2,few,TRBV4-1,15,TGCGCCAGCAGCCATGACGGACAGGGCAACTATGGCTACACCTTC,CASSHDGQGNYGYTF
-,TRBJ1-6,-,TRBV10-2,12,TGCGCCAGCAGAGGGCTACGTTCACCCCTCCACTTT,CASRGLRSPLHF
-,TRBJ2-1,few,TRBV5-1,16,TGCGCCAGCAGCTTGGATCTAGCGAGAGGGTACAATGAGCAGTTCTTC,CASSLDLARGYNEQFF
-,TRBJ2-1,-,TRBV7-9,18,TGTGCCAGCAGCTTAATAGAGGGGGGCCCGAGCTCCTACAATGAGCAGTTCTTC,CASSLIEGGPSSYNEQFF
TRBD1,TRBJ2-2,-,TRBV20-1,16,TGCAGTGCTAGAGGGGGGGACAGGGGTAACACCGGGGAGCTGTTTTTT,CSARGGDRGNTGELFF